Listed below are T cell receptor beta chains from one sample, sequenced in a study of shared clonotypes between healthy human individuals. Some clones are missing from TCRdb's copy, which holds only in-frame ones; the method was immunoSEQ multiplex PCR. Of 800,000 to 1,200,000 clones detected, around 82% appear once; the ten largest clones hold approximately 0.52%. The sequenced sample was memory CD4+ T cells from PBMCs. All receptors derive from a man between 18 and 35 years old in good health. Some clones in this sample may be carry-over from other donors' samples. The CDR3 runs from the conserved cysteine through the conserved F or W. Each record gives: D gene, clone size, V gene, J gene, CDR3 protein, CDR3 DNA. D genes are given only for firm matches. A clone size is listed for some rows: how often the clone was seen (once, few, many), or a class if it is expanded.

D: -; size: -; V: TRBV5-6; J: TRBJ1-1; CDR3: CASSAATAGETEAFF; DNA: TGTGCCAGCAGCGCCGCGACGGCGGGGGAGACTGAAGCTTTCTTT
D: -; size: -; V: TRBV18; J: TRBJ2-3; CDR3: CASSPQGVPTDTQYF; DNA: TGTGCCAGCTCACCTCAGGGAGTCCCTACAGATACGCAGTATTTT
D: TRBD1; size: -; V: TRBV5-1; J: TRBJ1-1; CDR3: CASSRQGDNTEAFF; DNA: TGCGCCAGCAGCAGACAGGGAGACAACACTGAAGCTTTCTTT
D: TRBD2; size: -; V: TRBV10-3; J: TRBJ2-2; CDR3: CAISSGLAGENTGELFF; DNA: TGTGCCATCAGTTCGGGACTAGCGGGAGAGAACACCGGGGAGCTGTTTTTT
D: -; size: -; V: TRBV19; J: TRBJ2-1; CDR3: CASRLRPGLVGFF; DNA: TGTGCCAGTAGGCTGAGACCGGGACTCGTAGGGTTCTTC
D: -; size: -; V: TRBV30; J: TRBJ1-5; CDR3: CAWSGDPEEPQHF; DNA: TGTGCCTGGAGCGGGGATCCGGAGGAGCCCCAGCATTTT
D: TRBD2; size: -; V: TRBV30; J: TRBJ2-7; CDR3: CAWSVVAGVMYEQYF; DNA: TGTGCCTGGAGTGTAGTAGCGGGGGTAATGTACGAGCAGTACTTC
D: TRBD1; size: few; V: TRBV19; J: TRBJ2-2; CDR3: CASSTLTGGRTGELFF; DNA: TGTGCCAGTAGTACTTTGACAGGGGGCCGGACCGGGGAGCTGTTTTTT
D: -; size: once; V: TRBV5-6; J: TRBJ1-2; CDR3: CASSLTPGVGTF; DNA: TGTGCCAGCAGCTTAACTCCAGGGGTGGGCACCTTC
D: -; size: -; V: TRBV7-3; J: TRBJ1-1; CDR3: CASSRAVRPSGETFF; DNA: TGTGCCAGCAGCCGGGCGGTTAGACCCTCGGGAGAGACTTTCTTT
D: -; size: -; V: TRBV28; J: TRBJ1-3; CDR3: CASETGNTIYF; DNA: TGTGCCAGTGAGACTGGAAACACCATATATTTT
D: TRBD1; size: -; V: TRBV19; J: TRBJ2-3; CDR3: CASSSDRADTQYF; DNA: TGTGCCAGTAGTAGCGACAGGGCAGATACGCAGTATTTT
D: -; size: -; V: TRBV29-1; J: TRBJ2-5; CDR3: CSVERLQKETQYF; DNA: TGCAGCGTTGAACGTTTGCAGAAAGAGACCCAGTACTTC
D: -; size: once; V: TRBV7-8; J: TRBJ1-1; CDR3: CASSFGNTEAFF; DNA: TGTGCCAGCAGCTTTGGCAACACTGAAGCTTTCTTT
D: -; size: few; V: TRBV29-1; J: TRBJ1-1; CDR3: CSVEFIGKAFF; DNA: TGCAGCGTTGAATTCATCGGGAAAGCTTTCTTT
D: TRBD2; size: -; V: TRBV27; J: TRBJ2-3; CDR3: CASTRLRGGSGEDTQYF; DNA: TGTGCCAGCACCCGGCTGCGGGGCGGGAGTGGGGAAGATACGCAGTATTTT
D: -; size: -; V: TRBV6-6; J: TRBJ1-2; CDR3: CASSYSGWDGYTF; DNA: TGTGCCAGCAGTTACTCTGGCTGGGATGGCTACACCTTC
D: -; size: few; V: TRBV27; J: TRBJ1-5; CDR3: CASSPEGGVQPQHF; DNA: TGTGCCAGCAGCCCCGAAGGGGGGGTTCAGCCCCAGCATTTT
D: -; size: few; V: TRBV4-3; J: TRBJ1-3; CDR3: CASSQSLGITLNTIYF; DNA: TGCGCCAGCAGCCAGAGCTTGGGAATTACCCTAAACACCATATATTTT
D: -; size: -; V: TRBV7-4; J: TRBJ2-7; CDR3: CASRAGPYEQYF; DNA: TGTGCCAGCAGAGCAGGGCCCTACGAGCAGTACTTC
D: TRBD1; size: -; V: TRBV2; J: TRBJ1-2; CDR3: CASRADRAIYGYTF; DNA: TGTGCCAGCAGAGCTGACAGGGCTATCTATGGCTACACCTTC
D: -; size: -; V: TRBV5-1; J: TRBJ1-2; CDR3: CASSQRDTSYGYTF; DNA: TGCGCCAGCAGCCAACGGGACACGAGCTATGGCTACACCTTC
D: -; size: -; V: TRBV27; J: TRBJ2-3; CDR3: CASSETRDTQYF; DNA: TGTGCCAGCAGCGAAACCAGAGATACGCAGTATTTT
D: -; size: few; V: TRBV7-3; J: TRBJ2-7; CDR3: CASSLTGVGEQYF; DNA: TGTGCCAGCAGCTTAACGGGTGTAGGTGAGCAGTACTTC
D: -; size: few; V: TRBV27; J: TRBJ2-1; CDR3: CASSRPYNEQFF; DNA: TGTGCCAGCAGTAGACCCTACAATGAGCAGTTCTTC
D: -; size: -; V: TRBV6-5; J: TRBJ2-1; CDR3: CASSLLAPGGEQFF; DNA: TGTGCCAGCAGTCTCCTAGCGCCAGGGGGTGAGCAGTTCTTC
D: TRBD2; size: -; V: TRBV25-1; J: TRBJ2-7; CDR3: CASSARGARSYEQYF; DNA: TGTGCCAGCAGTGCGCGGGGGGCGAGGTCCTACGAGCAGTACTTC
D: -; size: -; V: TRBV29-1; J: TRBJ2-6; CDR3: CSVEDRGERFHSGANVLTF; DNA: TGCAGCGTTGAAGATCGAGGGGAGAGGTTCCACTCTGGGGCCAACGTCCTGACTTTC
D: -; size: -; V: TRBV14; J: TRBJ2-3; CDR3: CASSPLISDTQYF; DNA: TGTGCCAGCAGCCCACTGATTTCAGATACGCAGTATTTT
D: -; size: -; V: TRBV28; J: TRBJ2-5; CDR3: CASSLVRRGEETQYF; DNA: TGTGCCAGCAGTTTGGTCAGACGAGGCGAAGAGACCCAGTACTTC
D: TRBD2; size: -; V: TRBV11-2; J: TRBJ2-7; CDR3: CASSHNSGLAGDSYEQYF; DNA: TGTGCCAGCAGCCATAATAGCGGGCTAGCGGGGGACTCCTACGAGCAGTACTTC
D: -; size: few; V: TRBV7-9; J: TRBJ2-1; CDR3: CASSLVHSYNEQFF; DNA: TGTGCCAGCAGCTTAGTTCACTCCTACAATGAGCAGTTCTTC